The 27 T cell receptor beta chains in this list originate from one sample, sequenced in a study of identifying expanded T cells in peripheral blood. Repertoires were generated with immunoSEQ multiplex PCR, while TCRdb's copy carries only in-frame clones and drops some. The sample shows 50,000 to 60,000 clones, over 75% of them seen only once. The specimen was blood. The receptors derive from a person aged 18 to 75 in good health.

This clone appeared a few times. The J gene is TRBJ2-5, the V gene TRBV30; 10 nucleotides line up with TRBD1. CDR1 is GTSNPN and CDR2 is SVGIG in the germline V gene (reference sequence). This CDR3 has 14 residues. After removal of 7 bases from V and 4 bases from J, the junction contained 9 bases not matched to a gene. CDR3 sequence reads: CAFSGDRGRETQYF. The CDR3 DNA is TGTGCCTTCTCGGGGGACAGGGGTCGAGAGACCCAGTACTTC.

The J gene is TRBJ2-7, the V gene TRBV7-8; 10 bases align to TRBD1. V gave up 5 bases and J gave up 0 bases; unmatched junction bases: 4. The length of the CDR3 is 15 residues. Germline-derived CDR1 and CDR2 are SGHVS and FQNEAQ. CDR3 residues: CASSPGQGSSYEQYF. The CDR3 coding sequence is TGTGCCAGCAGCCCGGGACAGGGGTCCTCCTACGAGCAGTACTTC.

V gene TRBV10-3 combines with J gene TRBJ2-1, with TRBD2 matching 8 bases. J lost 0 bases, V lost 3 bases, and 16 bases had no gene match. The CDR3 spans 20 residues. Germline V CDR1 and CDR2: ENHRY, SYGVKD. The CDR3: CAISDSFGTRRSISYNEQFF. The CDR3, as DNA: TGTGCCATCAGTGACTCCTTCGGGACTAGAAGATCTATCTCCTACAATGAGCAGTTCTTC.

The rearrangement joins TRBV7-9 to TRBJ2-7; D unresolved. Per germline, CDR1 SEHNR and CDR2 FQNEAQ (reference sequence). The ends were cut back, 5 bases at V and 5 bases at J, with 13 bases in the middle. The length of the CDR3 is 13 residues. In DNA, the CDR3 is TGTGCCAGCAGCCACGCCGGGTCCCACGAGCAGTACTTC. Encoded protein: CASSHAGSHEQYF.

The rearrangement uses TRBV19 and TRBJ2-3, with no clear D. With 4 bases removed from V and 5 bases from J, the gap between germline ends came to 10 bases. In germline, CDR1 is LNHDA, CDR2 SQIVND (reference sequence). The CDR3 has 13 amino acids. The CDR3 reads CASSTGRIDTQYF. DNA for the CDR3: TGTGCCAGTAGTACCGGACGGATAGATACGCAGTATTTT. The entire variable domain, with the rest obtained from reference TRBV19 and TRBJ2-3, is as follows: DGGITQSPKYLFRKEGQNVTLSCEQNLNHDAMYWYRQDPGQGLRLIYYSQIVNDFQKGDIAEGYSVSREKKESFPLTVTSAQKNPTAFYLCASSTGRIDTQYFGPGTRLTVL.

The V gene is TRBV29-1, the J gene TRBJ1-2; D is undetermined. Trimming shortened V by 5 bases and J by 3 bases, and 7 bases separated the two germline ends. CDR1 and CDR2 from the germline V gene are SQVTM and ANQGSEA. The CDR3 extends over 11 amino acids. CDR3 nucleotides: TGCAGCGTTTCGAGGGACTATGGCTACACCTTC. Residues: CSVSRDYGYTF.

This chain links TRBV27 with TRBJ2-7; 16 bases match TRBD2. V was clipped by 6 bases and J by 10 bases; unmatched bases: 15. In germline, CDR1 is MNHEY, CDR2 SMNVEV (reference sequence). The CDR3 contains 17 residues. The CDR3, as DNA: TGTGCCAGCAGCCCCCAGGGACTAGCGGGAGGGCGCCATAGACAGTACTTC. Protein sequence: CASSPQGLAGGRHRQYF.

The chain carries TRBV4-1 and TRBJ1-2, with 7 bases aligning to TRBD1. Germline trimming cut 0 bases from V and 4 bases from J; bases unmatched to any gene: 11. This CDR3 spans 17 amino acids. The V gene's germline CDR1 is MGHRA and CDR2 YSYEKL. The DNA for the CDR3 is TGCGCCAGCAGCCAAGAAGGACAGGCTAAAGGGGGCTATGGCTACACCTTC. This translates into CASSQEGQAKGGYGYTF.

The chain recombines TRBV7-9 with TRBJ2-5; 8 bases align to TRBD2. Germline CDR1 SEHNR, CDR2 FQNEAQ (reference sequence). The CDR3 totals 15 residues. CDR3 residues: CAGGKAGDGRETQYF. The CDR3 bases are TGTGCGGGGGGTAAAGCGGGAGATGGAAGAGAGACCCAGTACTTC.

V usage is TRBV19 and J usage is TRBJ2-3, with 9 bases aligning to TRBD2. The V gene's germline CDR1 is LNHDA and CDR2 SQIVND (reference sequence). The trim removed 6 bases at V and 3 bases at J, leaving 7 bases unmatched. CDR3 length: 15 amino acids. The CDR3 coding sequence is TGTGCCAGTAGGGGGCCAGCGGGAGGTACAGATACGCAGTATTTT. The encoded protein is CASRGPAGGTDTQYF.

V usage is TRBV5-6 and J usage is TRBJ1-4; D is unclear. V shed 2 bases and J shed 7 bases, with 18 bases lying between them. The CDR3 has 16 residues. CDR1 and CDR2 from the germline V gene are SGHDT and YYEEEE. Written as DNA, the CDR3 is TGTGCCAGCAGCTTAAAATTCCCAGGAGTTGGTGAAAAACTGTTTTTT. It encodes CASSLKFPGVGEKLFF.

V is TRBV6-1 and J is TRBJ2-7; possible D gene TRBD1, 6 bases. CDR3 length: 15 residues. Germline assignment: CDR1 MNHNS and CDR2 SASEGT. The ends were cut back, 2 bases at V and 2 bases at J, with 13 bases in the middle. The CDR3 DNA sequence: TGTGCCAGCAGTGAAAATCTGGACAGCACCTACGAGCAGTACTTC. Translating it yields CASSENLDSTYEQYF.

This clone showed up just a few times. The V and J genes are TRBV14 and TRBJ1-2; 9 nucleotides match TRBD1. CDR1 and CDR2 from the germline V gene are SGHDN and FVKESK. The trim removed 2 bases at V and 8 bases at J, leaving 6 bases unmatched. This CDR3 comprises 14 residues. CDR3 residues: CASSQTGGIRGYTF. The CDR3 nucleotides read TGTGCCAGCAGCCAAACAGGGGGCATTCGCGGCTACACCTTC.

This CDR3 reads CASSRDTKNIQYF. The CDR3, as DNA: TGTGCCAGCAGCCGGGACACTAAAAACATTCAGTACTTC. The chain recombines TRBV11-2 with TRBJ2-4; TRBD1 is a possible D gene (6 bases). The CDR3 loop spans 13 amino acids. V lost 5 bases, J lost 4 bases, and 9 bases lay in between. The germline V gene encodes CDR1 SGHAT and CDR2 FQNNGV.

The V and J genes are TRBV19 and TRBJ2-2, with 9 bases that match TRBD1. The trim removed 6 bases at V and 3 bases at J, leaving 2 bases unmatched. The CDR3 sequence is 14 residues long. Per germline, CDR1 LNHDA and CDR2 SQIVND (reference sequence). CDR3 bases: TGTGCCAGTAGACAGGGGGCCTACACCGGGGAGCTGTTTTTT. Its protein is CASRQGAYTGELFF.

This clone was found a few times. The rearrangement joins TRBV5-7 to TRBJ2-2; D possibly corresponds to TRBD2 (6 bases). TRBV5-7 is labeled an ORF, and its function is uncertain. The V end lost 4 bases, the J end lost 13 bases, and 17 bases lay between the germline ends. The CDR3 covers 13 residues. CDR3 sequence reads: CASSPVRWRALFF. CDR3 in DNA: TGTGCCAGCAGCCCGGTCCGTTGGAGGGCGCTGTTTTTT.

V and J are TRBV29-1 and TRBJ2-5, with D uncertain. With 7 bases removed from V and 3 bases from J, the gap between germline ends came to 15 bases. Germline V gives CDR1 SQVTM, CDR2 ANQGSEA. This CDR3 has 13 residues. This CDR3 reads CSGLGLGEETQYF. The CDR3 region has the DNA TGCAGCGGGTTAGGCCTAGGAGAAGAGACCCAGTACTTC.

CDR3 DNA: TGTGCCAGCGAAGTAGCGGGAGGTACCCTTTACGAGCAGTACTTC. Its translation is CASEVAGGTLYEQYF. The rearrangement uses TRBV6-1 and TRBJ2-7; 10 bases fit TRBD2. The V gene end was trimmed by 8 bases and the J gene end by 4 bases; junction bases not matched to a gene: 11. There are 15 residues in the CDR3. Germline CDR1 MNHNS, CDR2 SASEGT.

CDR3 sequence: CASKSDSYGYTF. For the CDR3, the DNA is TGTGCCAGCAAATCAGACAGCTATGGCTACACCTTC. V is TRBV2 and J is TRBJ1-2; D perhaps matches TRBD1 (5 bases). This CDR3 has 12 residues. Germline lookup yields CDR1 SNHLY and CDR2 FYNNEI. Trimming cost V 7 bases and J 4 bases, with 10 bases left between them. The full variable domain, completed using reference TRBV2 and TRBJ1-2, is EPEVTQTPSHQVTQMGQEVILRCVPISNHLYFYWYRQILGQKVEFLVSFYNNEISEKSEIFDDQFSVERPDGSNFTLKIRSTKLEDSAMYFCASKSDSYGYTFGSGTRLTVV.

The V and J genes are TRBV19 and TRBJ2-7; a weak D match, TRBD2 (5 bases). This CDR3 comprises 13 residues. CDR1 and CDR2 from the germline V gene are LNHDA and SQIVND (reference sequence). V was pared by 3 bases and J by 6 bases, with 12 bases between. CDR3 sequence reads: CASSMAEVSEQYF. Here the CDR3 DNA reads TGTGCCAGTAGTATGGCGGAGGTGAGCGAGCAGTACTTC.

The chain carries TRBV6-6 and TRBJ2-1, with D uncertain. CDR3 length: 11 amino acids. Germline loops: CDR1 MNHNY, CDR2 SVGAGI (reference sequence). The V and J ends lost 10 bases and 4 bases respectively, with 8 bases between them. CDR3 region: CATKVYNEQFF. The CDR3 DNA sequence: TGTGCCACCAAAGTTTACAATGAGCAGTTCTTC.

The rearrangement links TRBV19 to TRBJ1-2; possibly TRBD1 for D (6 bases). The CDR3 extends over 15 amino acids. V lost 5 bases to trimming and J lost 2 bases, with 15 bases between them. In germline, CDR1 is LNHDA, CDR2 SQIVND (reference sequence). The CDR3 is CASSETGANNYGYTF. Here the CDR3 DNA reads TGTGCCAGTAGTGAGACAGGAGCAAACAACTATGGCTACACCTTC.

The rearrangement uses TRBV7-9 and TRBJ2-1, with 12 bases matching TRBD2. This CDR3 region has 14 residues. Germline-derived CDR1 and CDR2 are SEHNR and FQNEAQ (reference sequence). J was trimmed by 5 bases and V by 10 bases; bases with no gene match: 6. DNA of the CDR3: TGTGCCATCCAGGGACTAGCGGGTGACAATGAGCAGTTCTTC. Its translation is CAIQGLAGDNEQFF.

This clone was seen a few times. V is TRBV11-3 and J is TRBJ2-1; tentatively, D is TRBD1 or TRBD2 (5 bases each). With 4 bases removed from V and 15 bases from J, the gap between germline ends came to 16 bases. CDR3 length equals 12 residues. From germline, CDR1 is SGHNT and CDR2 YENEEA. The CDR3 protein is CASSSTLGDRFF. CDR3 sequence (DNA): TGTGCCAGCAGCTCGACTCTGGGGGACCGGTTCTTC. Full variable domain (missing parts from reference TRBV11-3 and TRBJ2-1): EAGVVQSPRYKIIEKKQPVAFWCNPISGHNTLYWYLQNLGQGPELLIRYENEEAVDDSQLPKDRFSAERLKGVDSTLKIQPAELGDSAVYLCASSSTLGDRFFGPGTRLTVL.

V is TRBV19 and J is TRBJ2-3; 11 nucleotides align to TRBD2. Germline values: CDR1 LNHDA, CDR2 SQIVND (reference sequence). The CDR3 consists of 16 residues. Losses at the gene ends were 8 bases for V and 5 bases for J; bases not matched to a gene: 12. CDR3 sequence reads: CASRSLLAGVGDTQYF. DNA for the CDR3: TGTGCCAGTCGGTCCCTACTAGCGGGAGTAGGAGATACGCAGTATTTT.

This clone came up a few times. The chain carries TRBV25-1 and TRBJ2-5; 9 bases match TRBD2. CDR3 length: 15 residues. V trimming: 3 bases; J trimming: 5 bases; junction bases outside the gene matches: 7. Germline CDR1 and CDR2: MGHDK and SYGVNS. In DNA, the CDR3 is TGTGCCAGCAGTGATCCCTGGACTAGCGCCGAGACCCAGTACTTC. This encodes CASSDPWTSAETQYF.

The rearrangement uses TRBV4-2 and TRBJ1-1; D is ambiguous. Trimming left V 0 bases short and J 9 bases short, with 17 bases between. This CDR3 comprises 15 residues. Germline-derived CDR1 and CDR2 are LGHNA and YNFKEQ. CDR3 sequence (DNA): TGTGCCAGCAGCCAAGATACCGGACGGTGGCCAAAAGCTTTCTTT. Protein sequence: CASSQDTGRWPKAFF.